Below are 14 T cell receptor beta chains sequenced from a single sample in a study of blood T cell repertoires in COVID-19. Some clones are missing from TCRdb's copy, which holds only in-frame ones; the method was immunoSEQ multiplex PCR. The repertoire includes approximately 67,000 clones, around nine tenths of them detected once, and around a fifth sits in the top ten. The sample was peripheral blood. Receptors were obtained from a woman aged 80 or over with acute or convalescent COVID-19.

This clone was observed a few times. This chain uses TRBV10-3 with TRBJ1-2, with TRBD1 as a possible D gene (6 bases). The germline V gene encodes CDR1 ENHRY and CDR2 SYGVKD. The CDR3 is made up of 14 amino acids. Trimming took off 4 bases at V and 3 bases at J, with 12 bases between the two ends. The CDR3 region is CAISGDNTDYGYTF. CDR3 sequence (DNA): TGTGCCATCAGTGGGGACAACACCGACTATGGCTACACCTTC.

The chain links TRBV27 to TRBJ2-3; 13 bases align to TRBD2. Germline V lookup: CDR1 MNHEY, CDR2 SMNVEV (reference sequence). The CDR3 length is 18 residues. V was clipped by 6 bases and J by 1 base; unmatched bases: 10. The CDR3 here is CASSQGLAGSLRTDTQYF. The DNA of the CDR3 is TGTGCCAGCAGCCAGGGACTAGCGGGATCTCTGCGCACAGATACGCAGTATTTT.

This chain uses TRBV24-1 with TRBJ1-2; 11 nucleotides agree with TRBD1. This CDR3 region has 17 residues. The junction had 9 bases not matched to a gene; V was cut back by 3 bases and J by 4 bases. Germline CDR1 is KGHDR and CDR2 is SFDVKD. CDR3 DNA: TGTGCCACCAGTGATCACGCCCCGGGACAGGGGGTCTATGGCTACACCTTC. This codes for CATSDHAPGQGVYGYTF.

The V call is TRBV19, the J call TRBJ1-5; TRBD1 is a possible D gene (5 bases). V was trimmed by 2 bases and J by 3 bases, leaving 8 bases between them. Germline-derived CDR1 and CDR2 are LNHDA and SQIVND (reference sequence). The CDR3 consists of 14 residues. CDR3 sequence reads: CASSIQGNNQPQHF. As DNA, the CDR3 is TGTGCCAGTAGTATACAGGGAAACAATCAGCCCCAGCATTTT.

The rearrangement joins TRBV28 to TRBJ2-7; the D gene is possibly TRBD1 (7 bases). V gave up 5 bases and J gave up 4 bases, with 15 bases separating them. This CDR3 contains 14 residues. Germline CDR1 and CDR2: MDHEN and SYDVKM. The CDR3 reads CASSRSRGVYEQYF. The CDR3 DNA reads as TGTGCCAGCAGTAGGAGCAGGGGGGTATACGAGCAGTACTTC.

The chain uses TRBV28 and TRBJ2-7, with 12 bases aligning to TRBD1. The CDR3 sequence is 17 residues long. V trimming: 6 bases; J trimming: 3 bases; junction bases outside the gene matches: 12. Germline V CDR1 and CDR2: MDHEN, SYDVKM. In DNA form, the CDR3 reads TGTGCCAGCAGACGTGAGGGGGGGACAGGGGGCGTCTACGAGCAGTACTTC. This gives the protein CASRREGGTGGVYEQYF.

The chain is built from TRBV28 and TRBJ1-1; no reliable D call. In germline, CDR1 is MDHEN, CDR2 SYDVKM. Trimming left V 10 bases short and J 5 bases short, with 8 bases between. The CDR3 loop spans 10 amino acids. CDR3: CATRETEAFF. Written as DNA, the CDR3 is TGTGCCACCCGGGAGACTGAAGCTTTCTTT.

The rearrangement uses TRBV3-1 (or the pseudogene TRBV3-2) and TRBJ2-1, with 14 positions matching TRBD2. The CDR3 spans 17 residues. The ends lost 4 bases at V and 6 bases at J; junction bases unmatched: 8. Germline CDR1 LGHDT, CDR2 YNNKEL (reference sequence). The CDR3 reads CASSRGTSGGAPNEQFF. The CDR3 DNA reads as TGTGCCAGCAGCCGTGGGACTAGCGGGGGAGCACCCAATGAGCAGTTCTTC.

The gene calls are TRBV10-3 and TRBJ1-5, with 10 bases that match TRBD1. The CDR3 runs to 15 residues. Losses at the gene ends were 6 bases for V and 4 bases for J; bases not matched to a gene: 6. Germline loops: CDR1 ENHRY, CDR2 SYGVKD. The CDR3 loop reads CAIRADRGRNQPQHF. The DNA of the CDR3 is TGTGCCATCAGGGCAGACAGGGGGCGAAATCAGCCCCAGCATTTT.

Here the CDR3 reads CSASDTGGGSPLHF. The CDR3 bases are TGCAGTGCTAGTGACACAGGGGGAGGTTCACCCCTCCACTTT. The chain employs TRBV20-1 and TRBJ1-6, with 8 bases lining up with TRBD1. V shed 3 bases, J shed 9 bases, and the junction held 7 bases outside the gene matches. Germline-derived CDR1 and CDR2 are DFQATT and SNEGSKA (reference sequence). The length of the CDR3 is 14 residues.

This clone appeared once. The chain carries TRBV6-5 and TRBJ2-7; 12 bases are a match to TRBD2. From germline, CDR1 is MNHEY and CDR2 SVGAGI. The CDR3 is 14 residues long. V lost 5 bases and J lost 5; bases outside the gene matches: 4. The CDR3 nucleotides read TGTGCCAGCAGTCCTAGCGGGAGGGCCAACGAGCAGTACTTC. As protein: CASSPSGRANEQYF.

The chain combines TRBV4-2 with TRBJ2-4; 11 positions agree with TRBD2. V gave up 0 bases and J gave up 6 bases; unmatched junction bases: 7. This CDR3 region has 17 residues. Germline assignment: CDR1 LGHNA and CDR2 YNFKEQ. This CDR3 reads CASSQDVSGRAANIQYF. In nucleotides, the CDR3 is TGTGCCAGCAGCCAAGATGTTAGCGGGAGGGCCGCAAACATTCAGTACTTC.

The V gene is TRBV5-1, the J gene TRBJ2-5; 7 nucleotides line up with TRBD1. The V segment lost 4 bases and the J segment 2 bases; nucleotides outside the gene matches: 8. CDR3 size: 15 residues. Germline loops: CDR1 SGHRS, CDR2 YFSETQ. The chain's CDR3 is CASSLGQAPQETQYF. The CDR3 bases are TGCGCCAGCAGCCTTGGACAGGCGCCACAAGAGACCCAGTACTTC.

The gene calls are TRBV6-5 and TRBJ2-7; 9 bases agree with TRBD1. This CDR3 contains 14 residues. Germline assignment: CDR1 MNHEY and CDR2 SVGAGI. After removal of 2 bases from V and 7 bases from J, the junction contained 6 bases not matched to a gene. CDR3 DNA: TGTGCCAGCAGTTACGGGGACAGGGTAGGGGAGCAGTACTTC. Its translation: CASSYGDRVGEQYF.